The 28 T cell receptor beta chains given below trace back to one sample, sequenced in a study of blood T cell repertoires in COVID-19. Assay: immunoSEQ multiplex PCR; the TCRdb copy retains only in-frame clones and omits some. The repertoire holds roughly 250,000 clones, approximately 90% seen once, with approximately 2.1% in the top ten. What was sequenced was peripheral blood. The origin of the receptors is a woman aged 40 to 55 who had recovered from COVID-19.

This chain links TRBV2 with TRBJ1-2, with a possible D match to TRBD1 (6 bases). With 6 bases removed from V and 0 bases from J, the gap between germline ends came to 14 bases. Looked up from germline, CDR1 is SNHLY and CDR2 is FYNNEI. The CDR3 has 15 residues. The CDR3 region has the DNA TGTGCCAGCAGGCAAACAGGGACTACTAACTATGGCTACACCTTC. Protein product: CASRQTGTTNYGYTF.

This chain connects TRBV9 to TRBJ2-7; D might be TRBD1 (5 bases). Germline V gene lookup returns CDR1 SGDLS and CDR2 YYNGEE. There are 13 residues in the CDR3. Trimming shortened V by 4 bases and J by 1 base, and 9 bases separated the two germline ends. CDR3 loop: CASSPDISYEQYF. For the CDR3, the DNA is TGTGCCAGCAGCCCGGACATTTCCTACGAGCAGTACTTC.

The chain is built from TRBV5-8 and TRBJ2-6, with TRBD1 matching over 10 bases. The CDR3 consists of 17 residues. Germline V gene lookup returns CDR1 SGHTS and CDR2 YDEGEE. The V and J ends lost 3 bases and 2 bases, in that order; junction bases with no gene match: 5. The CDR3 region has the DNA TGTGCCAGCAGCTGGGGACAGGGGAACACTGGGGCCAACGTCCTGACTTTC. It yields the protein CASSWGQGNTGANVLTF.

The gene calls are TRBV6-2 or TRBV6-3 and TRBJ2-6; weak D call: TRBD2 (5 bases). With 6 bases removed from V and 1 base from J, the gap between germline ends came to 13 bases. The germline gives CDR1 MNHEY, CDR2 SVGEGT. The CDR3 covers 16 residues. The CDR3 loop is CASSLDGVSGANVLTF. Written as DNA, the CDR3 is TGTGCCAGCAGCCTAGACGGGGTTTCTGGGGCCAACGTCCTGACTTTC.

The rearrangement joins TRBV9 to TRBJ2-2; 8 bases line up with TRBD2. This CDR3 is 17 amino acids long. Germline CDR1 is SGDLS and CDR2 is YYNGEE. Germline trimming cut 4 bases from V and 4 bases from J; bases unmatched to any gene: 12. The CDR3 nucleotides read TGTGCCAGCAGCCCTATATCGGGGGGGATGATCACCGGGGAGCTGTTTTTT. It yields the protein CASSPISGGMITGELFF.

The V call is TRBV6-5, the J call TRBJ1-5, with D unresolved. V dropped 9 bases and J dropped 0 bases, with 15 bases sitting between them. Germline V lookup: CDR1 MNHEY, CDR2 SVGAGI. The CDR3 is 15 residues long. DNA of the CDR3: TGTGCCAGTGATGCCTCCGGTAATAGCAATCAGCCCCAGCATTTT. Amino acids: CASDASGNSNQPQHF.

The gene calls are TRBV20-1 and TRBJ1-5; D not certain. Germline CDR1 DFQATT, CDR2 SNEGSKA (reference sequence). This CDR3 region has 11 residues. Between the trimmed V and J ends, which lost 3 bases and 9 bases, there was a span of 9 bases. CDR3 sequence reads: CSASGPRPQHF. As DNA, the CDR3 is TGCAGTGCTAGCGGTCCTCGGCCCCAGCATTTT.

The DNA for the CDR3 is TGTGCCAGCAGCTTAGCCGGGGGGCCCTACGAGCAGTACTTC. Translation: CASSLAGGPYEQYF. The rearrangement joins TRBV7-8 to TRBJ2-7, with TRBD2 as a possible D gene (7 bases). The CDR3 sequence is 14 residues long. Between the trimmed V and J ends, which lost 0 bases and 2 bases, there was a span of 8 bases. Germline assignment: CDR1 SGHVS and CDR2 FQNEAQ.

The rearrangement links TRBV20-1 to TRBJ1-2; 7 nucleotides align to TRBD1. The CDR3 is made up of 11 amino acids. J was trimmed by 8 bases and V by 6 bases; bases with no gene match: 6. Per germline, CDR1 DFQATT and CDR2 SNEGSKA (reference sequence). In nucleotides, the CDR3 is TGCAGTGCAATCAGGGGGGAAGGCTACACCTTC. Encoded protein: CSAIRGEGYTF.

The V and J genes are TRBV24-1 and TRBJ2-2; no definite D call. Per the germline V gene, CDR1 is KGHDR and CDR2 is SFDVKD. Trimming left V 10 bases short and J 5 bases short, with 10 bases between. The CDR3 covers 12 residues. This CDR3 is CATQTRTGELFF. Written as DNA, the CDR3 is TGTGCCACTCAGACTCGGACCGGGGAGCTGTTTTTT.

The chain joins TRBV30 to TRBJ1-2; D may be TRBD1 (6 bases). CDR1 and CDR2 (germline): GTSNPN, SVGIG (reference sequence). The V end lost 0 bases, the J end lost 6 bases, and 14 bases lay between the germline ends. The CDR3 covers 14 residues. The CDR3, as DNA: TGTGCCTGGAGTGTCCTCTTAGGGGGGGATGGCTACACCTTC. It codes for CAWSVLLGGDGYTF.

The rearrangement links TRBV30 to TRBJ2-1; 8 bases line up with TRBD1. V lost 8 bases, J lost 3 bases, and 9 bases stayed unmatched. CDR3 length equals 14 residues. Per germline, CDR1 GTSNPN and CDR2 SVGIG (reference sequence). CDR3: CAVRGPTIYNEQFF. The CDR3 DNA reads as TGTGCCGTCAGGGGGCCTACCATCTACAATGAGCAGTTCTTC.

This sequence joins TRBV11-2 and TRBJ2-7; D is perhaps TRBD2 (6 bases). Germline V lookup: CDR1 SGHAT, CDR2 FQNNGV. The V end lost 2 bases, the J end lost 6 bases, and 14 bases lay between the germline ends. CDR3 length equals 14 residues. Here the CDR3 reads CASSLSAGTREQYF. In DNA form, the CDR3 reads TGTGCCAGCAGCTTATCGGCGGGGACTCGCGAGCAGTACTTC. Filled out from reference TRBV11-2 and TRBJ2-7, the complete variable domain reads EAGVAQSPRYKIIEKRQSVAFWCNPISGHATLYWYQQILGQGPKLLIQFQNNGVVDDSQLPKDRFSAERLKGVDSTLKIQPAKLEDSAVYLCASSLSAGTREQYFGPGTRLTVT.

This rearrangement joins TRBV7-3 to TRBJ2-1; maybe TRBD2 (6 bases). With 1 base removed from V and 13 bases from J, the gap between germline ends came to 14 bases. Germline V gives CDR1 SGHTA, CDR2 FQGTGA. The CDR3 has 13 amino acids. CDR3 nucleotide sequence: TGTGCCAGCAGCTTAAGTTTGGGACTGGAACAGTTCTTC. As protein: CASSLSLGLEQFF.

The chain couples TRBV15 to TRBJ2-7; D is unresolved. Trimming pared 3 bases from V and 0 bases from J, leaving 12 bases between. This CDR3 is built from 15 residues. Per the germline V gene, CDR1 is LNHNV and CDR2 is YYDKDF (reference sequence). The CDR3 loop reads CATSSERNPSYEQYF. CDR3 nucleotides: TGTGCCACCAGCAGCGAGCGCAACCCCTCCTACGAGCAGTACTTC.

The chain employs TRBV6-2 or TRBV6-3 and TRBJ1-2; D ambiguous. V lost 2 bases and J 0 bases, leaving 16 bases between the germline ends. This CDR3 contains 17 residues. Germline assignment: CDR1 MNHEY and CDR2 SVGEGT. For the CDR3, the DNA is TGTGCCAGCAGTTACGCGTGGCGGCAGCAAGCTAACTATGGCTACACCTTC. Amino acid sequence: CASSYAWRQQANYGYTF.

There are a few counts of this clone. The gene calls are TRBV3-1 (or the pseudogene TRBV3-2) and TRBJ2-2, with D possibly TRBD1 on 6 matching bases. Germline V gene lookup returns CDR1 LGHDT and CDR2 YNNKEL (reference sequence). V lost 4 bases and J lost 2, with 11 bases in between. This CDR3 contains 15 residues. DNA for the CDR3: TGTGCCAGCAGCCCCCGGACAGATAACACCGGGGAGCTGTTTTTT. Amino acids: CASSPRTDNTGELFF.

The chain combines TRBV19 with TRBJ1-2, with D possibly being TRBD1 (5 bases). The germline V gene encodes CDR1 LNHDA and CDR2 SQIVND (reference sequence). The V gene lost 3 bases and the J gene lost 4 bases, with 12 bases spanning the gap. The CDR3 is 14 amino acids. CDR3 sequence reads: CASSMTGGSYGYTF. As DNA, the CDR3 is TGTGCCAGTAGTATGACGGGGGGAAGCTATGGCTACACCTTC.

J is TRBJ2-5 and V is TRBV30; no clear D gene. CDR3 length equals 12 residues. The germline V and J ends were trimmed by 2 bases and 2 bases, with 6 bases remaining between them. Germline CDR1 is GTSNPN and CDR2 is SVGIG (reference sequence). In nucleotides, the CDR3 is TGTGCCTGGAGTACGCTACAAGAGACCCAGTACTTC. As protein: CAWSTLQETQYF.

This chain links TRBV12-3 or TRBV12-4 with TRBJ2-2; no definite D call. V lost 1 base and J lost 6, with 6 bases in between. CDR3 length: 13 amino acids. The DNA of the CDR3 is TGTGCCAGCAGTTTAGTTCATCCCGGGGAGCTGTTTTTT. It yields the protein CASSLVHPGELFF.

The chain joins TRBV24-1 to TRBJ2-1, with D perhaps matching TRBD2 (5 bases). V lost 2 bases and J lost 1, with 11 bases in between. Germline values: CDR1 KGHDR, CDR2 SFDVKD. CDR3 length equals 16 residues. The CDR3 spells CATSDSGTVSYNEQFF. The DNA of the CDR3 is TGTGCCACCAGTGATTCGGGAACTGTTTCCTACAATGAGCAGTTCTTC.

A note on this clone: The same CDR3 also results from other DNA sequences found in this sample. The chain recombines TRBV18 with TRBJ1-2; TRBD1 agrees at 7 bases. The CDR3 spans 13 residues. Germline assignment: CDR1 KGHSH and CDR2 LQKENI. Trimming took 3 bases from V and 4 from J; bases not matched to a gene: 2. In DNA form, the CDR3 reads TGTGCCAGCTCACCCACAGGGGCCTATGGCTACACCTTC. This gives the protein CASSPTGAYGYTF.

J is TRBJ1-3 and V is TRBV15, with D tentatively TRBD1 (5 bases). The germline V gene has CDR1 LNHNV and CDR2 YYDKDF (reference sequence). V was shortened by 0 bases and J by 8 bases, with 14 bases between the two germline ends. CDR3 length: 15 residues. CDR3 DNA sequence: TGTGCCACCAGCAGAGAACAAGGGGCATTTGACACCATATATTTT. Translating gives CATSREQGAFDTIYF.

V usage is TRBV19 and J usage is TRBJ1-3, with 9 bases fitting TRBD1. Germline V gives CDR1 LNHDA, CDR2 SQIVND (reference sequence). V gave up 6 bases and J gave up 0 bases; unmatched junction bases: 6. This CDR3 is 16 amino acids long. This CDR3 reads CASRYTGGRSGNTIYF. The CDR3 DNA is TGTGCCAGTAGATATACAGGGGGCCGCTCTGGAAACACCATATATTTT. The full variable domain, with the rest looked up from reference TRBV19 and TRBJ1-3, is DGGITQSPKYLFRKEGQNVTLSCEQNLNHDAMYWYRQDPGQGLRLIYYSQIVNDFQKGDIAEGYSVSREKKESFPLTVTSAQKNPTAFYLCASRYTGGRSGNTIYFGEGSWLTVV.

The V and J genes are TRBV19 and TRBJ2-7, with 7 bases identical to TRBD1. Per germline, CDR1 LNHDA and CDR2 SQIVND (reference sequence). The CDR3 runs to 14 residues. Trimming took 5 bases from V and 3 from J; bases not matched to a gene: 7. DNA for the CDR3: TGTGCCAGTAGTTTACTCAGGGGGAGCTACGAGCAGTACTTC. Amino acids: CASSLLRGSYEQYF.

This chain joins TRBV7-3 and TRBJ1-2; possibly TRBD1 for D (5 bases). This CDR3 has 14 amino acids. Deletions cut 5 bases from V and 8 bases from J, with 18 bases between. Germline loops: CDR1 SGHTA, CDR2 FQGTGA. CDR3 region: CASSPDPGVQGYTF. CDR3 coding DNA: TGTGCCAGCAGCCCCGATCCGGGGGTCCAGGGCTACACCTTC. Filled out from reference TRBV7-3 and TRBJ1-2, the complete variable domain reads GAGVSQTPSNKVTEKGKYVELRCDPISGHTALYWYRQSLGQGPEFLIYFQGTGAADDSGLPNDRFFAVRPEGSVSTLKIQRTERGDSAVYLCASSPDPGVQGYTFGSGTRLTVV.

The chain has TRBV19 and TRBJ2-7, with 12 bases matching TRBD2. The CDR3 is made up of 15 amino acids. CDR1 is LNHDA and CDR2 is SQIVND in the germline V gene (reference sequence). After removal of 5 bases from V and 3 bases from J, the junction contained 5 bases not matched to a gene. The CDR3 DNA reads TGTGCCAGTAGTCTCGGACTAGCGGGATACTACGAGCAGTACTTC. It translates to CASSLGLAGYYEQYF.

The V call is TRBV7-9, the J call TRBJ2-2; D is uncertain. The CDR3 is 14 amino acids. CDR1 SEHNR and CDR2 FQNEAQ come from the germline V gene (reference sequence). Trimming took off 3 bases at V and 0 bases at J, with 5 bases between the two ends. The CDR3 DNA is TGTGCCAGCAGCTTCAGCGCGAACACCGGGGAGCTGTTTTTT. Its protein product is CASSFSANTGELFF.